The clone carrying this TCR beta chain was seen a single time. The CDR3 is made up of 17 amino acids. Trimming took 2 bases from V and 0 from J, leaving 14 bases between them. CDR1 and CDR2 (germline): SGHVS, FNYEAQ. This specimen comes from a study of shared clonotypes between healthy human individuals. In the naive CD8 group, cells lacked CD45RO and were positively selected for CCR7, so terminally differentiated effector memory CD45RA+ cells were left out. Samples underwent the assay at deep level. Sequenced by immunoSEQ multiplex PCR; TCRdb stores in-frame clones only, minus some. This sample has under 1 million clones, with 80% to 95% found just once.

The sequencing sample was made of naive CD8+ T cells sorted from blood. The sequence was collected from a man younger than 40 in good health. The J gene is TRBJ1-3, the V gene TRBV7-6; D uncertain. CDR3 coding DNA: TGTGCCAGCAGCTTAAGGTCTGGCGGGAACTCTGGAAACACCATATATTTT. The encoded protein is CASSLRSGGNSGNTIYF. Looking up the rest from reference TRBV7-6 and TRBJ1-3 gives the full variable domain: GAGVSQSPRYKVTKRGQDVALRCDPISGHVSLYWYRQALGQGPEFLTYFNYEAQQDKSGLPNDRFSAERPEGSISTLTIQRTEQRDSAMYRCASSLRSGGNSGNTIYFGEGSWLTVV.